These 20 T cell receptor beta chains were all obtained from the same sample, sequenced in a study of PD-1 blockade in classical Hodgkin lymphoma. Time point meaning: cycle 4 day 1 (C4D1), after five to seven weeks of nivolumab. All trial patients relapsed after autologous stem cell transplantation. Only in-frame clones appear in the TCRdb table, and some are missing; sequencing was by immunoSEQ multiplex PCR. The sample has about 39,000 clones; about 77% are singletons. Sample: peripheral blood mononuclear cells (PBMCs), taken before the fourth cycle of nivolumab. Source of these receptors: a human donor with classical Hodgkin lymphoma.

J is TRBJ1-5 and V is TRBV11-3; 8 bases fit TRBD1. The CDR3 contains 14 residues. V shed 5 bases, J shed 2 bases, and the junction held 2 bases outside the gene matches. Germline CDR1 and CDR2: SGHNT and YENEEA. The CDR3 spells CASSQGQGNQPQHF. DNA of the CDR3: TGTGCCAGCAGCCAGGGACAGGGCAATCAGCCCCAGCATTTT.

The chain combines TRBV29-1 with TRBJ2-3; 9 bases fit TRBD1. Germline V CDR1 and CDR2: SQVTM, ANQGSEA. There are 14 residues in the CDR3. V was pared by 6 bases and J by 4 bases, with 8 bases of the junction left unmatched. The CDR3 coding sequence is TGCAGCGTACGGACAGGGGTGAACGCAGATACGCAGTATTTT. Translation gives CSVRTGVNADTQYF.

The V call is TRBV7-2, the J call TRBJ2-3; no firm D call. The CDR3 loop spans 14 amino acids. Germline V gene data show CDR1 as SGHTA and CDR2 as FQGNSA. The V end was cut by 2 bases, the J end by 2 bases, with 8 bases between. The CDR3: CASSLMISTDTQYF. CDR3 DNA: TGTGCCAGCAGCTTAATGATCTCCACAGATACGCAGTATTTT.

This CDR3 reads CASSIAGQGNRGNQPQHF. The CDR3 coding sequence is TGTGCCAGTAGTATCGCCGGACAGGGGAATAGGGGCAATCAGCCCCAGCATTTT. The chain combines TRBV19 with TRBJ1-5; 9 nucleotides match TRBD1. J lost 2 bases, V lost 3 bases, and 11 bases had no gene match. The CDR3 runs to 18 residues. The germline V gene encodes CDR1 LNHDA and CDR2 SQIVND (reference sequence).

This chain links TRBV6-1 with TRBJ1-2; possibly TRBD1 for D (5 bases). The CDR3 is 12 residues long. V lost 8 bases to trimming and J lost 2 bases, with 9 bases between them. In germline, CDR1 is MNHNS, CDR2 SASEGT. CDR3 coding DNA: TGTGCCAGCGGGGGACTGAACTATGGCTACACCTTC. Translated, it gives CASGGLNYGYTF.

The V and J genes are TRBV4-3 and TRBJ1-6, with 8 bases aligning to TRBD1. Trimming took 4 bases from V and 8 from J; bases not matched to a gene: 7. This CDR3 contains 15 residues. The germline CDR1 and CDR2 sequences are LGHNA and YSLEER. For the CDR3, the DNA is TGCGCCAGCAGCCGTTCAGGGGGCATAGATTCACCCCTCCACTTT. Protein product: CASSRSGGIDSPLHF.

This sequence joins TRBV6-5 and TRBJ1-6, with D possibly being TRBD1 (5 bases). This CDR3 comprises 15 residues. The V end lost 2 bases, the J end lost 10 bases, and 15 bases lay between the germline ends. The germline V gene encodes CDR1 MNHEY and CDR2 SVGAGI. The chain's CDR3 is CASSYGDRFGSPLHF. In DNA form, the CDR3 reads TGTGCCAGCAGTTACGGAGACAGATTCGGATCACCCCTCCACTTT.

This rearrangement joins TRBV9 to TRBJ2-7; TRBD2 matches 7 bases. Losses at the gene ends were 4 bases for V and 2 bases for J; bases not matched to a gene: 3. CDR1 and CDR2 (germline): SGDLS, YYNGEE. The CDR3 length is 13 residues. The CDR3 nucleotides read TGTGCCAGCAGCCCTGGGACTACCTACGAGCAGTACTTC. Translated: CASSPGTTYEQYF.

This rearrangement joins TRBV2 to TRBJ1-1, with a possible D match to TRBD1 (6 bases). Germline V gives CDR1 SNHLY, CDR2 FYNNEI. V dropped 10 bases and J dropped 1 base, with 13 bases sitting between them. The CDR3 runs 13 residues. The chain's CDR3 is CATLGGANTEAFF. The CDR3 coding sequence is TGTGCCACCTTGGGGGGGGCGAACACTGAAGCTTTCTTT.

V is TRBV11-3 and J is TRBJ2-2; no clear D. The CDR3 has 12 amino acids. Germline V lookup: CDR1 SGHNT, CDR2 YENEEA. Trimming cost V 5 bases and J 7 bases, with 8 bases left between them. CDR3 coding DNA: TGTGCCAGCAGCACTCGATACGGGGAGCTGTTTTTT. Translating gives CASSTRYGELFF.

The rearrangement links TRBV7-8 to TRBJ2-5, with D tentatively TRBD1 (6 bases). The germline V gene has CDR1 SGHVS and CDR2 FQNEAQ. Trimming pared 5 bases from V and 2 bases from J, leaving 9 bases between. CDR3 length: 13 amino acids. This CDR3 reads CASSVGQQETQYF. The CDR3 DNA sequence: TGTGCCAGCAGCGTCGGACAGCAAGAGACCCAGTACTTC.

This clone showed up just a few times. CDR3 amino acids: CASSAPWGAAGYTF. The CDR3 DNA sequence: TGTGCCAGCAGTGCCCCGTGGGGGGCGGCTGGCTACACCTTC. This sequence joins TRBV6-5 and TRBJ1-2; tentative D call: TRBD1 (6 bases). This CDR3 comprises 14 residues. With 5 bases removed from V and 7 bases from J, the gap between germline ends came to 17 bases. From germline, CDR1 is MNHEY and CDR2 SVGAGI.

The chain uses TRBV11-3 and TRBJ1-4; a weak D match, TRBD1 (6 bases). Germline V lookup: CDR1 SGHNT, CDR2 YENEEA. This CDR3 is built from 14 residues. V was pared by 5 bases and J by 5 bases, with 12 bases between. The CDR3 nucleotides are TGTGCCAGCAGCCGAGCCGGACAGAATGAAAAACTGTTTTTT. It translates to CASSRAGQNEKLFF.

The V and J genes are TRBV9 and TRBJ2-1; D gene unclear. The germline CDR1 and CDR2 sequences are SGDLS and YYNGEE. V was shortened by 2 bases and J by 6 bases, with 9 bases between the two germline ends. The CDR3 spans 13 residues. Here the CDR3 DNA reads TGTGCCAGCAGCGTTGGCATCCTCAATGAGCAGTTCTTC. The encoded protein is CASSVGILNEQFF.

The chain employs TRBV9 and TRBJ2-3; the D gene is possibly TRBD2 (7 bases). The V gene lost 0 bases and the J gene lost 6 bases, with 14 bases spanning the gap. Germline V CDR1 and CDR2: SGDLS, YYNGEE. This CDR3 comprises 15 residues. The CDR3 loop is CASSVVPGGRDTQYF. DNA for the CDR3: TGTGCCAGCAGCGTAGTCCCGGGGGGCCGGGATACGCAGTATTTT.

The J gene is TRBJ2-5, the V gene TRBV20-1; no reliable D call. The CDR3 is made up of 11 amino acids. Germline lookup yields CDR1 DFQATT and CDR2 SNEGSKA (reference sequence). Trimming shortened V by 3 bases and J by 3 bases, and 5 bases separated the two germline ends. The chain's CDR3 is CSASPKETQYF. DNA for the CDR3: TGCAGTGCTAGCCCCAAAGAGACCCAGTACTTC.

V gene TRBV4-1 combines with J gene TRBJ2-3, with D unclear. From germline, CDR1 is MGHRA and CDR2 YSYEKL. Deletions cut 1 base from V and 5 bases from J, with 7 bases between. This CDR3 has 13 amino acids. Here the CDR3 reads CASSQVDGDTQYF. DNA for the CDR3: TGCGCCAGCAGCCAAGTTGACGGAGATACGCAGTATTTT.

The chain has TRBV29-1 and TRBJ1-5; D call uncertain. The CDR3 has 15 residues. The germline CDR1 and CDR2 sequences are SQVTM and ANQGSEA. V lost 4 bases and J lost 7, with 20 bases in between. The CDR3 sequence: CSVVFTDPVGQPQHF. The CDR3 DNA reads as TGCAGCGTTGTCTTCACAGACCCGGTGGGGCAGCCCCAGCATTTT.

The CDR3 loop is CASSEGNTQYF. The CDR3 region has the DNA TGTGCCAGCAGTGAGGGCAATACGCAGTATTTT. The rearrangement joins TRBV2 to TRBJ2-3; D is uncertain. CDR1 and CDR2 (germline): SNHLY, FYNNEI. The CDR3 has 11 amino acids. The V end was cut by 3 bases, the J end by 7 bases, with 5 bases between.

J is TRBJ2-7 and V is TRBV28; 11 nucleotides align to TRBD2. V shed 5 bases, J shed 1 base, and the junction held 7 bases outside the gene matches. Germline V gene sequence: CDR1 MDHEN, CDR2 SYDVKM. CDR3 length: 16 residues. This CDR3 is CASSQRLAGGSYEQYF. For the CDR3, the DNA is TGTGCCAGCAGTCAGAGATTAGCGGGGGGGTCCTACGAGCAGTACTTC.